What follows describes a single T cell receptor (beta chain). Followed longitudinally, the Seattle patients had been enrolled during active infection. Per the original methods: Reference gene primer amplification gave estimated nucleated cell counts. The data were produced by immunoSEQ multiplex PCR, yet TCRdb's version contains in-frame clones alone and is incomplete. For V, J and clone size, that table is used; D and trimming come from the DNA. The sample comprises 87,000 or so clones, under 85% of which are singletons, and 3% rests with the top ten. The sample comes from a study of blood T cell repertoires in COVID-19. Across the study: T cells, B-cell-depleted T cells, or PBMCs provided the cDNA or gDNA that served as material.

Per germline, CDR1 SGHTA and CDR2 FQGNSA. This CDR3 spans 14 amino acids. V lost 5 bases to trimming and J lost 5 bases, with 15 bases between them. Sequenced material: peripheral blood. This receptor was taken from a woman aged 80 or older with COVID-19, enrolled during active disease. This chain uses TRBV7-2 with TRBJ1-1, with D possibly being TRBD1 (6 bases). CDR3 nucleotide sequence: TGTGCCAGCAGCCTAAACAGGGCTATGACTGAAGCTTTCTTT. Translated: CASSLNRAMTEAFF.